These T cell receptor beta chains were read from a single sample in a study of radiotherapy plus CTLA-4 blockade in lung cancer. Sequencing used immunoSEQ multiplex PCR; TCRdb keeps in-frame clones, though not all of them. The sample yields more than 95,000 clones, just under 80% seen once. The sequencing here drew on peripheral blood, taken from a patient treated with radiotherapy plus ipilimumab. These receptors originate from a human donor with non-small cell lung cancer who had a partial response to radiotherapy plus ipilimumab. Both conserved end residues are part of each CDR3. The D gene is left open where the match is weak. Size tells how often a clone was seen (once, few, many) or the class of an expanded clone, and some rows leave it out.

j_call d_call clone_size v_call cdr3_aa cdr3_nt
TRBJ1-4 TRBD1 medium-sized TRBV5-6 CASSLGVQGARKLFF TGTGCCAGCAGCTTGGGGGTCCAGGGGGCGAGAAAACTGTTTTTT
TRBJ1-2 . . TRBV28 CASSLGTGYGYTF TGTGCCAGCAGTTTAGGTACAGGGTACGGCTACACCTTC
TRBJ1-2 TRBD1 . TRBV4-3 CASSQEFGQGDYGYTF TGCGCCAGCAGCCAAGAGTTCGGACAGGGAGACTATGGCTACACCTTC
TRBJ2-4 TRBD2 medium-sized TRBV6-5 CASSYGGGLAGMVF TGTGCCAGCAGTTACGGGGGTGGACTAGCGGGAATGGTCTTC
TRBJ1-5 . . TRBV27 CASSATGFDQPQHF TGTGCCAGCAGCGCCACAGGGTTCGATCAGCCCCAGCATTTT
TRBJ2-3 TRBD2 . TRBV6-1 CASSDPGLAADTQYF TGTGCCAGCAGCGATCCGGGACTAGCCGCAGATACGCAGTATTTT
TRBJ2-1 TRBD2 . TRBV6-5 CASRGGLDSYNEQFF TGTGCCAGCAGGGGGGGACTAGATTCCTACAATGAGCAGTTCTTC
TRBJ1-2 . . TRBV19 CASSTTQLAYGYTF TGTGCCAGTAGTACTACGCAACTAGCCTATGGCTACACCTTC
TRBJ1-2 TRBD1 . TRBV7-2 CASSPGTVPRGGYTF TGTGCCAGCAGCCCAGGGACAGTCCCGCGCGGTGGCTACACCTTC
TRBJ1-4 TRBD1 . TRBV9 CASSAGNSGQGNEKLFF TGTGCCAGCAGCGCGGGCAACTCGGGACAGGGCAATGAAAAACTGTTTTTT
TRBJ2-1 . few TRBV11-3 CASSLFPLTGNEQFF TGTGCCAGCAGCTTATTCCCCCTTACAGGCAATGAGCAGTTCTTC
TRBJ2-3 TRBD2 . TRBV19 CASNVAGNTDTQYF TGTGCCAGTAATGTAGCGGGGAACACAGATACGCAGTATTTT
TRBJ2-7 . . TRBV10-3 CAISQGSYEQYF TGTGCCATCAGCCAGGGATCCTACGAGCAGTACTTC
TRBJ2-5 . . TRBV2 CASKQDRGETQYF TGTGCCAGCAAGCAGGACAGAGGGGAGACCCAGTACTTC
TRBJ2-6 . . TRBV6-5 CASSPAGSANVLTF TGTGCCAGCAGCCCCGCCGGGTCGGCCAACGTCCTGACTTTC
TRBJ2-7 . . TRBV5-1 CASSLVSGGSAGFSYEQYF TGCGCCAGCAGCTTGGTCTCCGGAGGGTCCGCGGGATTTTCCTACGAGCAGTACTTC
TRBJ1-1 . . TRBV28 CASSSYRVPEAFF TGTGCCAGCAGTTCCTACAGGGTGCCTGAAGCTTTCTTT
TRBJ1-2 TRBD1 few TRBV6-5 CASSYSRQGASGYTF TGTGCCAGCAGTTACTCGAGGCAGGGGGCGAGTGGCTACACCTTC
TRBJ1-5 . few TRBV28 CASSPWTYNQPQHF TGTGCCAGCAGTCCTTGGACATACAATCAGCCCCAGCATTTT
TRBJ1-4 . medium-sized TRBV5-1 CASSLGQPTTNEKLFF TGCGCCAGCAGCTTGGGACAGCCCACAACTAATGAAAAACTGTTTTTT
TRBJ1-2 TRBD1 . TRBV19 CASSPGGTHGYTF TGTGCCAGTAGTCCAGGGGGTACTCATGGCTACACCTTC
TRBJ1-2 TRBD1 . TRBV6-6 CASSYADRGSGYTF TGTGCCAGCAGTTACGCCGACAGGGGGTCTGGCTACACCTTC
TRBJ2-2 TRBD2 . TRBV7-9 CASSPTSWGPGELFF TGTGCCAGCAGCCCGACTAGCTGGGGCCCCGGGGAGCTGTTTTTT
TRBJ1-1 . . TRBV19 CASKRTSTEAFF TGTGCCAGTAAGCGCACCTCCACTGAAGCTTTCTTT
TRBJ2-7 . few TRBV7-9 CASSLSGATSYEQYF TGTGCCAGCAGCTTATCTGGAGCTACCTCCTACGAGCAGTACTTC
TRBJ2-4 TRBD2 . TRBV9 CASSATWGGTAKNIQYF TGTGCCAGCAGCGCCACCTGGGGGGGGACCGCCAAAAACATTCAGTACTTC
TRBJ2-4 . . TRBV30 CAWSVLGQGGGNIQYF TGTGCCTGGAGTGTACTGGGTCAGGGCGGCGGAAACATTCAGTACTTC